This T cell receptor beta chain was observed in a study of cytomegalovirus exposure and HLA in healthy donors. Germline V lookup: CDR1 KGHSH, CDR2 LQKENI. V shed 3 bases and J shed 6 bases, with 10 bases lying between them. The CDR3 sequence is 13 residues long. The PCR had 60 Vbeta and 13 Jbeta primers. The table came from immunoSEQ multiplex PCR; TCRdb's copy has only in-frame clones and leaves some out. The sample lists 120,000 or so clones, around 68% occurring once. V usage is TRBV18 and J usage is TRBJ2-3; no clear D. The sample taken for sequencing was PBMCs. The sequence derives from a man between 40 and 49 years old in good health and CMV-seropositive. CDR3 nucleotide sequence: TGTGCCAGCTCACCCGCTCTTCAGGATACGCAGTATTTT. As protein: CASSPALQDTQYF.